This T cell receptor beta chain came from a study of blood T cell repertoires in COVID-19 (dated by TCRdb to about 2020). With regard to the full study: Samples from collaborators originated in the United States, Italy and Spain and spanned both the acute and convalescent phases of COVID-19. Subjects who had been exposed to COVID-19, were actively infected with it, or had recovered from it provided the deeply sampled blood TCRbeta repertoires that made up the dataset. The prospective study material was composed of cDNA or gDNA derived from T cells, B-cell-depleted T cells, or PBMCs. Nearly every sample came with metadata listing a de-identified subject ID, COVID-19 status, age in years and sex. A freely available public database, intended as a resource for researchers studying the immune response to SARS-CoV-2, is where the repertoires were released. HLA class I and class II types, where available, came from metadata supplied by the sample provider rather than from assay-based typing. The samples were drawn from the first 160 participants of the ongoing ImmuneRACE study and from over 950 subjects provided by 6 global collaborators.

The CDR3 runs 15 amino acids, cysteine and phenylalanine included. Only CDR3 DNA remains: 45 bases, in frame from the first base. V is pruned by 3 bases and J by 2 bases, leaving 5 bases of the junction without a gene match. CDR1 and CDR2, looked up from the germline V gene (reference sequence), are MNHEY and SMNVEV. Collaborating institutions collected whole blood in K2EDTA tubes following their own protocols. For TCRbeta analysis, collaborators shipped samples in one of three forms: frozen whole blood, isolated PBMCs, or DNA extracted from either of those sample types. The study at large found these results: The amount of clinical and demographic metadata varied by source and participant and was provided uncurated.

TCRbeta CDR3 regions were amplified from genomic DNA by means of the immunoSEQ Assay, a bias-controlled multiplex PCR. The paper's data handling went like this. Within the assay, amplification of reference gene primers was used to estimate how many nucleated cells each sample contained. To quantify the absolute abundance of each unique TCRbeta CDR3 rearrangement, sequence reads were collapsed and filtered. For each sample, productive Simpson clonality was calculated by taking the square root of Simpson's diversity index across productive rearrangements. The source is immuneACCESS, and TCRdb retained only in-frame sequences with V and J called. Part of the clones is not carried over; for the studies checked, unresolved V genes explain less than half of this, and the remainder is unexplained. D and trimming were read from the DNA, whereas the V and J calls and clone size are those reported in that table. This sample lists 200,000 to 250,000 clones; 85% were detected once. Clones ranked in the top ten supply around 0.98% of the sample.

The table lists this clone with a count of one. Its cognate antigen has yet to be identified. No quality values exist for individual bases; no much larger clone is one base distant. The V and J genes are TRBV27 and TRBJ1-2, with 8 bases in between that match TRBD1. This sequence was found in a man aged 35 to 55 with acute or convalescent COVID-19. The sequencing sample was made of peripheral blood. The bases are TGTGCCAGCAGTTTCCTAACAGGGGGAAACTATGGCTACACCTTC. The translation is CASSFLTGGNYGYTF.